Below, 18 T cell receptor beta chains from the same sample are listed, as sequenced in a study of blood T cell repertoires in COVID-19 (dated by TCRdb to 2020 to 2022). Library method: the immunoSEQ multiplex PCR assay. Not all clones reach the TCRdb copy of this immuneACCESS table, which keeps in-frame sequences only. Checked studies attribute under half of the gap to unresolved V genes and leave the rest unexplained. This sample is represented by 180,000 or so clones; approximately 87% of them were singletons. Of the sample, approximately 9.9% falls within the top ten clones. Source material: peripheral blood. The receptors originated from an older woman with COVID-19, enrolled during active disease.

In its sample, this clone was seen a few times. The genes are TRBV9 and TRBJ1-1; D is perhaps TRBD1 (5 bases). The V end lost 3 bases, the J end lost 5 bases, and 14 bases lay between the germline ends. The V gene's germline CDR1 is SGDLS and CDR2 YYNGEE. The CDR3 covers 14 residues. In DNA, the CDR3 is TGTGCCAGCAGCGCTGGGGGGATTGATACTGAAGCTTTCTTT. Protein sequence: CASSAGGIDTEAFF.

The genes are TRBV3-1 (or the pseudogene TRBV3-2) and TRBJ2-7; D is ambiguous. Germline V lookup: CDR1 LGHDT, CDR2 YNNKEL (reference sequence). Trimming removed 1 base from V and 4 bases from J, with 5 bases in between. The CDR3 runs 12 residues. The DNA for the CDR3 is TGTGCCAGCAGCCAAGTATCGTACGAGCAGTACTTC. It is translated as CASSQVSYEQYF.

This chain connects TRBV5-1 to TRBJ2-7, with a possible D match to TRBD1 (6 bases). Germline lookup yields CDR1 SGHRS and CDR2 YFSETQ. The CDR3 runs 15 residues. With 2 bases removed from V and 5 bases from J, the gap between germline ends came to 17 bases. CDR3 coding DNA: TGCGCCAGCAGCTTTGGGTCAGGGGACATCCACGAGCAGTACTTC. It yields the protein CASSFGSGDIHEQYF. Drawing the rest from reference TRBV5-1 and TRBJ2-7, the complete variable domain is KAGVTQTPRYLIKTRGQQVTLSCSPISGHRSVSWYQQTPGQGLQFLFEYFSETQRNKGNFPGRFSGRQFSNSRSEMNVSTLELGDSALYLCASSFGSGDIHEQYFGPGTRLTVT.

This clone was found a few times. The chain uses TRBV24-1 and TRBJ1-1; possible D gene TRBD1, 6 bases. Trimming pared 3 bases from V and 4 bases from J, leaving 17 bases between. This CDR3 contains 16 residues. The germline V gene has CDR1 KGHDR and CDR2 SFDVKD. The CDR3 coding sequence is TGTGCCACCAGTGATCGTGGGGGGGCGGACGGCACTGAAGCTTTCTTT. Translated: CATSDRGGADGTEAFF.

V usage is TRBV5-1 and J usage is TRBJ2-5; 14 bases agree with TRBD2. The germline V gene encodes CDR1 SGHRS and CDR2 YFSETQ. V was pared by 0 bases and J by 4 bases, with 5 bases of the junction left unmatched. This CDR3 has 17 amino acids. The CDR3 sequence is CASSLGLAGGPGETQYF. The CDR3 DNA reads as TGCGCCAGCAGCTTGGGACTAGCGGGAGGGCCGGGAGAGACCCAGTACTTC. The full variable domain, rest sourced from reference TRBV5-1 and TRBJ2-5, is KAGVTQTPRYLIKTRGQQVTLSCSPISGHRSVSWYQQTPGQGLQFLFEYFSETQRNKGNFPGRFSGRQFSNSRSEMNVSTLELGDSALYLCASSLGLAGGPGETQYFGPGTRLLVL.

The chain has TRBV4-3 and TRBJ2-2; D is perhaps TRBD2 (6 bases). CDR1 is LGHNA, CDR2 YSLEER, per germline. V lost 0 bases to trimming and J lost 8 bases, with 13 bases between them. This CDR3 contains 15 residues. CDR3: CASSQDLSGAGELFF. CDR3 DNA sequence: TGCGCCAGCAGCCAAGATCTGTCGGGAGCTGGGGAGCTGTTTTTT.

This clone has just one count. The CDR3 nucleotides are TGTGCCAGCAGCCAAGTGCAGAAGAATTTCTATAATTCACCCCTCCACTTT. It specifies CASSQVQKNFYNSPLHF. The chain carries TRBV3-1 (or the pseudogene TRBV3-2) and TRBJ1-6, with D hard to call. CDR1 LGHDT and CDR2 YNNKEL come from the germline V gene (reference sequence). The CDR3 is made up of 17 amino acids. V shed 1 base and J shed 3 bases, with 13 bases lying between them.

The rearrangement joins TRBV27 to TRBJ2-7; 7 nucleotides agree with TRBD2. Germline assignment: CDR1 MNHEY and CDR2 SMNVEV (reference sequence). The V gene end was trimmed by 3 bases and the J gene end by 0 bases; junction bases not matched to a gene: 5. The CDR3 length is 15 residues. In nucleotides, the CDR3 is TGTGCCAGCAGTTTTTCCAGGACTAGCTCCTACGAGCAGTACTTC. Its translation is CASSFSRTSSYEQYF.

The chain is built from TRBV6-5 and TRBJ2-7, with 12 nucleotides matching TRBD2. Per the germline V gene, CDR1 is MNHEY and CDR2 is SVGAGI. V lost 5 bases and J lost 4; bases outside the gene matches: 6. The CDR3 runs to 15 residues. CDR3 loop: CASSPTSGSFYEQYF. The CDR3 DNA sequence: TGTGCCAGCAGTCCGACTAGCGGGAGTTTTTACGAGCAGTACTTC.

V and J are TRBV27 and TRBJ1-5; D possibly corresponds to TRBD1 (5 bases). Germline CDR1 is MNHEY and CDR2 is SMNVEV (reference sequence). V shed 4 bases and J shed 12 bases, with 19 bases lying between them. The CDR3 has 14 amino acids. This chain's CDR3 is CASSSSPQGMFQHF. The CDR3 DNA is TGTGCCAGCAGTTCGAGCCCTCAGGGCATGTTCCAGCATTTT.

The chain recombines TRBV7-2 with TRBJ2-1; D unresolved. CDR1 and CDR2 from the germline V gene are SGHTA and FQGNSA. This CDR3 is 12 amino acids long. Between the trimmed V and J ends, which lost 3 bases and 9 bases, there was a span of 9 bases. The CDR3 DNA is TGTGCCAGCAGCTTCTCTTGGAGTGAGCAGTTCTTC. Translation gives CASSFSWSEQFF.

The chain has TRBV6-5 and TRBJ2-7; D gene uncertain. The CDR3 totals 15 residues. Trimming removed 5 bases from V and 0 bases from J, with 14 bases in between. The germline V gene encodes CDR1 MNHEY and CDR2 SVGAGI. The CDR3 loop is CASSRSKRDSYEQYF. The CDR3 DNA reads TGTGCCAGCAGTCGTAGTAAGCGCGACTCCTACGAGCAGTACTTC.

The chain recombines TRBV4-1 with TRBJ1-4, with D perhaps TRBD1 (6 bases). There are 15 residues in the CDR3. The V gene lost 2 bases and the J gene lost 4 bases, with 11 bases spanning the gap. The germline gives CDR1 MGHRA, CDR2 YSYEKL. The CDR3 DNA follows: TGCGCCAGCAGCCAACGTGGACAGTTTAATGAAAAACTGTTTTTT. Its translation: CASSQRGQFNEKLFF.

V gene TRBV5-1 combines with J gene TRBJ1-1; D is undetermined. Trimming left V 5 bases short and J 2 bases short, with 13 bases between. Germline CDR1 SGHRS, CDR2 YFSETQ. This CDR3 is built from 14 residues. The CDR3 nucleotides are TGCGCCAGCAGTCTTATCAGGCGAAACACTGAAGCTTTCTTT. Protein sequence: CASSLIRRNTEAFF.

V usage is TRBV19 and J usage is TRBJ1-5; 7 bases line up with TRBD1. CDR3 length: 15 amino acids. Germline trimming cut 5 bases from V and 4 bases from J; bases unmatched to any gene: 8. Per germline, CDR1 LNHDA and CDR2 SQIVND (reference sequence). The CDR3 region has the DNA TGTGCCAGTAGTGCTACGACAGGGTGGAATCAGCCCCAGCATTTT. Translation gives CASSATTGWNQPQHF.

The CDR3 protein is CASIPGTGAYEQYF. In DNA, the CDR3 is TGTGCCAGCATCCCCGGGACAGGAGCCTACGAGCAGTACTTC. The genes are TRBV5-6 and TRBJ2-7, with 8 bases identical to TRBD1. There are 14 residues in the CDR3. CDR1 is SGHDT and CDR2 is YYEEEE in the germline V gene. The ends lost 6 bases at V and 2 bases at J; junction bases unmatched: 7.

Only one count was recorded for this clone. The chain has TRBV30 and TRBJ1-2; a possible D gene is TRBD1 (6 bases). The germline V gene has CDR1 GTSNPN and CDR2 SVGIG (reference sequence). V dropped 2 bases and J dropped 0 bases, with 7 bases sitting between them. The CDR3 covers 13 residues. The chain's CDR3 is CAWSKGANYGYTF. The DNA for the CDR3 is TGTGCCTGGAGTAAGGGGGCTAACTATGGCTACACCTTC.

A few counts support this clone. The chain couples TRBV6-4 to TRBJ2-3; D not resolved. Germline V gives CDR1 MRHNA, CDR2 SNTAGT. CDR3 length equals 12 residues. The ends were cut back, 1 base at V and 8 bases at J, with 7 bases in the middle. The CDR3 region is CASSDLGSTQYF. The CDR3 DNA sequence: TGTGCCAGCAGTGACTTGGGCAGTACGCAGTATTTT.